The rows below give T cell receptor beta chains drawn from one sample of a study of shared clonotypes between healthy human individuals. Repertoires were generated with immunoSEQ multiplex PCR, while TCRdb's copy carries only in-frame clones and drops some. The data hold fewer than 650,000 clones, with about 80% observed a single time. Sequenced material: PBMCs. These receptors all stem from a woman aged 40 to 50 in good health. Some clones in this sample may be carry-over from other donors' samples. CDR3s include the opening cysteine and the closing phenylalanine or tryptophan. The order of the fields is J gene, D gene, clone size, V gene, CDR3 protein, CDR3 DNA. The D gene is left open where the match is weak. Only part of the rows carry a size: once, few, many, or a class if the clone is expanded.

j_call: TRBJ1-5; d_call: NA; clone_size: NA; v_call: TRBV7-2; cdr3_aa: CASSLDSGNQPQHF; cdr3_nt: TGTGCCAGCAGCTTAGACAGCGGCAATCAGCCCCAGCATTTT
j_call: TRBJ2-7; d_call: NA; clone_size: once; v_call: TRBV2; cdr3_aa: CASARLVRYEQYF; cdr3_nt: TGTGCCAGCGCACGGCTAGTAAGGTACGAGCAGTACTTC
j_call: TRBJ2-1; d_call: TRBD2; clone_size: NA; v_call: TRBV7-2; cdr3_aa: CASSAQLAGGPKNEQFF; cdr3_nt: TGTGCCAGCAGCGCTCAACTAGCGGGAGGGCCGAAAAATGAGCAGTTCTTC
j_call: TRBJ2-1; d_call: TRBD1; clone_size: NA; v_call: TRBV29-1; cdr3_aa: CSVDRGGYNEQFF; cdr3_nt: TGCAGCGTCGACAGGGGTGGCTACAATGAGCAGTTCTTC
j_call: TRBJ2-5; d_call: TRBD2; clone_size: NA; v_call: TRBV4-2; cdr3_aa: CASSPSGLAGGETQYF; cdr3_nt: TGTGCCAGCAGCCCATCCGGGCTAGCGGGAGGAGAGACCCAGTACTTC
j_call: TRBJ2-7; d_call: TRBD2; clone_size: once; v_call: TRBV19; cdr3_aa: CASSLLAGVVYEQYF; cdr3_nt: TGTGCCAGTAGTCTACTAGCGGGAGTAGTATACGAGCAGTACTTC
j_call: TRBJ1-1; d_call: NA; clone_size: NA; v_call: TRBV9; cdr3_aa: CASSEAGTNTEAFF; cdr3_nt: TGTGCCAGCAGCGAAGCCGGGACGAACACTGAAGCTTTCTTT
j_call: TRBJ1-3; d_call: TRBD1; clone_size: NA; v_call: TRBV11-3; cdr3_aa: CASSLKRTGVGNTIYF; cdr3_nt: TGTGCCAGCAGCTTAAAACGGACAGGGGTTGGAAACACCATATATTTT
j_call: TRBJ1-4; d_call: NA; clone_size: NA; v_call: TRBV6-6; cdr3_aa: CASSVGAEPEKLFF; cdr3_nt: TGTGCCAGCAGTGTTGGGGCGGAACCCGAAAAACTGTTTTTT
j_call: TRBJ1-2; d_call: NA; clone_size: NA; v_call: TRBV30; cdr3_aa: CAWSGGSDYGYTF; cdr3_nt: TGTGCCTGGAGTGGCGGCAGCGACTATGGCTACACCTTC
j_call: TRBJ2-7; d_call: TRBD2; clone_size: NA; v_call: TRBV19; cdr3_aa: CASTPAGGHEQYF; cdr3_nt: TGTGCCAGTACCCCAGCGGGAGGGCACGAGCAGTACTTC
j_call: TRBJ2-7; d_call: NA; clone_size: many; v_call: TRBV11-2; cdr3_aa: CASSQTPPYYEQYF; cdr3_nt: TGTGCCAGCAGTCAAACCCCCCCCTACTACGAGCAGTACTTC
j_call: TRBJ2-7; d_call: NA; clone_size: NA; v_call: TRBV7-2; cdr3_aa: CASSLTKLGEQYF; cdr3_nt: TGTGCCAGCAGCTTAACCAAACTGGGCGAGCAGTACTTC
j_call: TRBJ2-7; d_call: TRBD2; clone_size: NA; v_call: TRBV5-6; cdr3_aa: CASSLAPSLAGAYEQYF; cdr3_nt: TGTGCCAGCAGCTTGGCCCCCTCCCTAGCGGGAGCTTACGAGCAGTACTTC
j_call: TRBJ1-1; d_call: TRBD1; clone_size: NA; v_call: TRBV9; cdr3_aa: CASSPTGQTNTEAFF; cdr3_nt: TGTGCCAGCAGCCCGACGGGACAGACGAACACTGAAGCTTTCTTT
j_call: TRBJ2-7; d_call: NA; clone_size: NA; v_call: TRBV7-8; cdr3_aa: CASRGSSYEQYF; cdr3_nt: TGTGCCAGCAGGGGCAGCTCCTACGAGCAGTACTTC
j_call: TRBJ2-7; d_call: TRBD2; clone_size: once; v_call: TRBV4-2; cdr3_aa: CASSHQAGEVYEQYF; cdr3_nt: TGTGCCAGCAGCCACCAAGCGGGAGAAGTCTACGAGCAGTACTTC
j_call: TRBJ2-5; d_call: NA; clone_size: NA; v_call: TRBV5-1; cdr3_aa: CASSLQGLQETQYF; cdr3_nt: TGCGCCAGCAGCTTGCAGGGGCTCCAAGAGACCCAGTACTTC
j_call: TRBJ2-3; d_call: NA; clone_size: NA; v_call: TRBV11-3; cdr3_aa: CASSLGRSTDTQYF; cdr3_nt: TGTGCCAGCAGCTTAGGACGAAGCACAGATACGCAGTATTTT
j_call: TRBJ2-5; d_call: NA; clone_size: NA; v_call: TRBV6-1; cdr3_aa: CASSEIRRGEETQYF; cdr3_nt: TGTGCCAGCAGTGAGATCAGGCGGGGTGAAGAGACCCAGTACTTC
j_call: TRBJ2-2; d_call: NA; clone_size: NA; v_call: TRBV30; cdr3_aa: CAWTTGSVDTGELFF; cdr3_nt: TGTGCCTGGACCACAGGGTCCGTTGACACCGGGGAGCTGTTTTTT
j_call: TRBJ2-7; d_call: NA; clone_size: NA; v_call: TRBV7-2; cdr3_aa: CASSLNTRVDGSSYEQYF; cdr3_nt: TGTGCCAGCAGCTTAAACACCCGTGTCGACGGGAGCTCCTACGAGCAGTACTTC
j_call: TRBJ2-2; d_call: TRBD1; clone_size: many; v_call: TRBV5-1; cdr3_aa: CASSVRTGGDTGELFF; cdr3_nt: TGCGCCAGCAGCGTTAGGACAGGGGGCGACACCGGGGAGCTGTTTTTT
j_call: TRBJ1-3; d_call: NA; clone_size: NA; v_call: TRBV6-6; cdr3_aa: CASRQDPRNTIYF; cdr3_nt: TGTGCCAGCAGACAGGACCCGAGAAACACCATATATTTT
j_call: TRBJ2-1; d_call: TRBD2; clone_size: NA; v_call: TRBV11-2; cdr3_aa: CASSLDSGSGDEQFF; cdr3_nt: TGTGCCAGCAGCTTAGATAGCGGGAGCGGCGATGAGCAGTTCTTC
j_call: TRBJ2-1; d_call: NA; clone_size: NA; v_call: TRBV29-1; cdr3_aa: CSVERRLGEQFF; cdr3_nt: TGCAGCGTTGAACGACGTTTAGGTGAGCAGTTCTTC
j_call: TRBJ2-1; d_call: NA; clone_size: NA; v_call: TRBV5-1; cdr3_aa: CASSRSGPDNEQFF; cdr3_nt: TGCGCCAGCAGCCGGTCCGGGCCGGACAATGAGCAGTTCTTC
j_call: TRBJ1-1; d_call: NA; clone_size: NA; v_call: TRBV5-4; cdr3_aa: CASSLGQPMNTEAFF; cdr3_nt: TGTGCCAGCAGCTTGGGACAGCCAATGAACACTGAAGCTTTCTTT
j_call: TRBJ1-6; d_call: TRBD1; clone_size: NA; v_call: TRBV6-5; cdr3_aa: CASSYDRAGNSPLHF; cdr3_nt: TGTGCCAGCAGTTACGACAGGGCCGGTAATTCACCCCTCCACTTT
j_call: TRBJ1-2; d_call: NA; clone_size: NA; v_call: TRBV27; cdr3_aa: CASSLRGPNYGYTF; cdr3_nt: TGTGCCAGCAGTTTACGGGGGCCCAACTATGGCTACACCTTC
j_call: TRBJ1-1; d_call: TRBD1; clone_size: NA; v_call: TRBV30; cdr3_aa: CAWTQGRGTEAFF; cdr3_nt: TGTGCCTGGACACAGGGGAGAGGGACTGAAGCTTTCTTT
j_call: TRBJ2-7; d_call: TRBD1; clone_size: NA; v_call: TRBV27; cdr3_aa: CASSWTGTYEQYF; cdr3_nt: TGTGCCAGCAGCTGGACAGGGACCTACGAGCAGTACTTC
j_call: TRBJ1-1; d_call: NA; clone_size: NA; v_call: TRBV7-6; cdr3_aa: CASSLTQVTEAFF; cdr3_nt: TGTGCCAGCAGCTTAACGCAGGTGACTGAAGCTTTCTTT
j_call: TRBJ1-2; d_call: NA; clone_size: NA; v_call: TRBV6-6; cdr3_aa: CASSTPTGQTYGYTF; cdr3_nt: TGTGCCAGCAGTACCCCTACCGGACAGACATATGGCTACACCTTC
j_call: TRBJ1-1; d_call: NA; clone_size: NA; v_call: TRBV30; cdr3_aa: CAWSVLADTEAFF; cdr3_nt: TGTGCCTGGAGTGTCTTAGCGGACACTGAAGCTTTCTTT
j_call: TRBJ2-7; d_call: NA; clone_size: NA; v_call: TRBV5-6; cdr3_aa: CASSKDRSYEQYF; cdr3_nt: TGTGCCAGCAGCAAGGACCGGTCCTACGAGCAGTACTTC
j_call: TRBJ2-3; d_call: TRBD1; clone_size: NA; v_call: TRBV6-1; cdr3_aa: CASSARGRQKSTDTQYF; cdr3_nt: TGTGCCAGCAGTGCCAGGGGGAGACAGAAGAGCACAGATACGCAGTATTTT
j_call: TRBJ1-6; d_call: TRBD1; clone_size: few; v_call: TRBV28; cdr3_aa: CASSLGYRGESPLHF; cdr3_nt: TGTGCCAGCAGTTTGGGGTACAGGGGTGAATCACCCCTCCACTTT
j_call: TRBJ1-1; d_call: NA; clone_size: NA; v_call: TRBV7-8; cdr3_aa: CASSQRRFLANTEAFF; cdr3_nt: TGTGCCAGCAGCCAGAGACGGTTTTTGGCGAACACTGAAGCTTTCTTT
j_call: TRBJ2-3; d_call: TRBD2; clone_size: NA; v_call: TRBV9; cdr3_aa: CASSVGGSIDTQYF; cdr3_nt: TGTGCCAGCAGCGTAGGCGGGAGTATAGATACGCAGTATTTT
j_call: TRBJ1-2; d_call: NA; clone_size: NA; v_call: TRBV7-8; cdr3_aa: CASSFAGSNYGYTF; cdr3_nt: TGTGCCAGCAGCTTCGCGGGCTCTAACTATGGCTACACCTTC
j_call: TRBJ2-1; d_call: TRBD2; clone_size: NA; v_call: TRBV7-7; cdr3_aa: CASSYSGGSGEQFF; cdr3_nt: TGTGCTAGCAGCTATAGCGGGGGCTCGGGTGAGCAGTTCTTC
j_call: TRBJ1-2; d_call: TRBD1; clone_size: NA; v_call: TRBV19; cdr3_aa: CASSTQQGARGGYTF; cdr3_nt: TGTGCCAGTAGTACCCAACAGGGGGCGCGTGGTGGCTACACCTTC
j_call: TRBJ1-2; d_call: TRBD1; clone_size: NA; v_call: TRBV6-1; cdr3_aa: CASRDRDRVVGYTF; cdr3_nt: TGTGCCAGCAGAGACCGGGACAGGGTTGTGGGCTACACCTTC
j_call: TRBJ2-4; d_call: TRBD1; clone_size: NA; v_call: TRBV7-6; cdr3_aa: CASSSDLRGQGRILAKNIQYF; cdr3_nt: TGTGCCAGCAGCTCGGACCTTCGGGGACAGGGGAGGATATTAGCCAAAAACATTCAGTACTTC
j_call: TRBJ1-1; d_call: NA; clone_size: NA; v_call: TRBV7-3; cdr3_aa: CASSLSCRRGVINTEAFF; cdr3_nt: TGTGCCAGCAGCTTAAGTTGCCGGCGGGGTGTAATAAACACTGAAGCTTTCTTT
j_call: TRBJ2-1; d_call: NA; clone_size: NA; v_call: TRBV11-3; cdr3_aa: CASSLEPTSNEQFF; cdr3_nt: TGTGCCAGCAGCTTAGAACCCACTAGCAATGAGCAGTTCTTC
j_call: TRBJ2-2; d_call: TRBD2; clone_size: once; v_call: TRBV11-3; cdr3_aa: CASSPLAGGPGTGELFF; cdr3_nt: TGTGCCAGCAGCCCACTAGCGGGAGGGCCGGGCACCGGGGAGCTGTTTTTT
j_call: TRBJ2-3; d_call: NA; clone_size: NA; v_call: TRBV6-4; cdr3_aa: CASSPGLVGDTQYF; cdr3_nt: TGTGCCAGCAGCCCCGGACTCGTTGGAGATACGCAGTATTTT
j_call: TRBJ1-3; d_call: TRBD1; clone_size: NA; v_call: TRBV28; cdr3_aa: CASRPLGQTGRGNTIYF; cdr3_nt: TGTGCCAGCAGGCCCCTGGGACAGACTGGGAGAGGAAACACCATATATTTT
j_call: TRBJ2-3; d_call: NA; clone_size: once; v_call: TRBV11-2; cdr3_aa: CASKTLKGRADTQYF; cdr3_nt: TGTGCCAGCAAAACGTTGAAGGGGCGCGCAGATACGCAGTATTTT
j_call: TRBJ1-2; d_call: NA; clone_size: once; v_call: TRBV28; cdr3_aa: CASSRTLLVANYGYTF; cdr3_nt: TGTGCCAGCAGTCGGACCCTCCTCGTGGCTAACTATGGCTACACCTTC
j_call: TRBJ2-3; d_call: NA; clone_size: many; v_call: TRBV23-1; cdr3_aa: CASSLGVDTQYF; cdr3_nt: TGCGCCAGCAGTCTTGGGGTAGATACGCAGTATTTT
j_call: TRBJ2-3; d_call: TRBD1; clone_size: NA; v_call: TRBV5-1; cdr3_aa: CASSSGTVTDTQYF; cdr3_nt: TGCGCCAGCAGCTCGGGGACAGTCACAGATACGCAGTATTTT
j_call: TRBJ2-3; d_call: NA; clone_size: NA; v_call: TRBV21-1; cdr3_aa: CASSNGTSKYF; cdr3_nt: TGTGCCAGCAGCAACGGGACTAGCAAGTATTTT
j_call: TRBJ2-2; d_call: NA; clone_size: NA; v_call: TRBV4-1; cdr3_aa: CASSQVSRTGELFF; cdr3_nt: TGCGCCAGCAGCCAAGTTTCGAGAACCGGGGAGCTGTTTTTT
j_call: TRBJ2-1; d_call: NA; clone_size: many; v_call: TRBV28; cdr3_aa: CASSFPTRGQGSASGNYNEQFF; cdr3_nt: TGTGCCAGCAGTTTCCCCACCCGGGGACAGGGTTCGGCTAGCGGGAATTACAATGAGCAGTTCTTC
j_call: TRBJ2-3; d_call: NA; clone_size: NA; v_call: TRBV29-1; cdr3_aa: CSSLSGSTDTQYF; cdr3_nt: TGCAGCTCCTTATCTGGCAGCACAGATACGCAGTATTTT
j_call: TRBJ1-1; d_call: NA; clone_size: NA; v_call: TRBV2; cdr3_aa: CASIEVANTEAFF; cdr3_nt: TGTGCCAGCATCGAGGTGGCGAACACTGAAGCTTTCTTT